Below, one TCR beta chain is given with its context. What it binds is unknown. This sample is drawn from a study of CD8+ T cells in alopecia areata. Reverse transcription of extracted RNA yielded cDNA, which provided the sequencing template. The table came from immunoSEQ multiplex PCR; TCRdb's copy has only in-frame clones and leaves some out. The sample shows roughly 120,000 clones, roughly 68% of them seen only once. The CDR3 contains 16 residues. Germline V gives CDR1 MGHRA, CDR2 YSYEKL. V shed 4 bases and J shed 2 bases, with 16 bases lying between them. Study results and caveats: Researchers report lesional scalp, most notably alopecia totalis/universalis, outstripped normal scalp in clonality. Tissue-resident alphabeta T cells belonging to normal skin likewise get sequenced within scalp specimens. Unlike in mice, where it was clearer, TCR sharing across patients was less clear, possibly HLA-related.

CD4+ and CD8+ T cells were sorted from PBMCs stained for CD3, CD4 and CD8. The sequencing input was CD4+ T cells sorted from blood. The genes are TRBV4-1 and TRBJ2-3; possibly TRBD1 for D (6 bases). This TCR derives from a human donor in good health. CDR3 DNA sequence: TGCGCCAGCAGCCGAACAGACAGGAGAGACACAGATACGCAGTATTTT. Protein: CASSRTDRRDTDTQYF.